This T cell receptor (beta chain) stems from a study of blood T cell repertoires in COVID-19. Assay used: immunoSEQ multiplex PCR; TCRdb lists only in-frame clones, some missing. The sample comprises about 220,000 clones, 80% of which are singletons, and approximately 7.2% rests with the top ten. The V gene's germline CDR1 is SGHKS and CDR2 YYEKEE (reference sequence). The CDR3 has 18 amino acids. V dropped 2 bases and J dropped 0; count of bases not matched to a gene: 9. The chain recombines TRBV5-5 with TRBJ1-5; TRBD1 matches at 9 bases. The TCR originated in a woman in her 70s with acute or convalescent COVID-19. Sequenced: peripheral blood. In DNA form, the CDR3 reads TGTGCCAGCAGCTTCACCACGGGACAGGGCTATAGCAATCAGCCCCAGCATTTT. It is translated as CASSFTTGQGYSNQPQHF.